What follows are 24 T cell receptor beta chains derived from one specimen sequenced in a study of cytomegalovirus exposure and HLA in healthy donors. The primer mix had 60 Vbeta and 13 Jbeta primers. The assay was immunoSEQ multiplex PCR, and TCRdb's table has in-frame clones only and misses some. The table records some 270,000 clones, 92% of them present only once. The sample consisted of PBMCs. The receptors here all came from a girl aged 2 to 10 in good health and CMV-seronegative.

The V gene is TRBV6-5, the J gene TRBJ1-2; the D is unclear. The CDR3 is 12 residues long. V lost 11 bases, J lost 1 base, and 11 bases lay in between. Germline CDR1 reads MNHEY; CDR2 reads SVGAGI. Written as DNA, the CDR3 is TGTGCCGTATATCGGAGTAACTATGGCTACACCTTC. It yields the protein CAVYRSNYGYTF.

The rearrangement links TRBV18 to TRBJ2-7; D ambiguous. V was clipped by 4 bases and J by 2 bases, with 21 bases between them. The CDR3 runs to 17 residues. Germline V lookup: CDR1 KGHSH, CDR2 LQKENI. In DNA, the CDR3 is TGTGCCAGCTCACAAGCGCGAGGTGAAGTTAGACCCTACGAGCAGTACTTC. The encoded protein is CASSQARGEVRPYEQYF.

The chain joins TRBV5-5 to TRBJ2-7; 7 bases align to TRBD1. V dropped 4 bases and J dropped 0; count of bases not matched to a gene: 4. Germline V gene data show CDR1 as SGHKS and CDR2 as YYEKEE (reference sequence). The CDR3 sequence is 14 residues long. The CDR3 here is CASSRDSNSYEQYF. The CDR3 region has the DNA TGTGCCAGCAGCCGGGACAGTAACTCCTACGAGCAGTACTTC.

The gene calls are TRBV29-1 and TRBJ2-5; TRBD2 matches at 7 bases. With the DNA end fitting TRBJ2-7 better, the J assignment may be wrong. The CDR3 extends over 12 amino acids. The germline gives CDR1 SQVTM, CDR2 ANQGSEA. CDR3 DNA sequence: TGCAGCGTTGGGGAGGGTCCCTACGAGCAGTACTTC. It specifies CSVGEGPYEQYF.

V gene TRBV14 combines with J gene TRBJ2-7, with 10 bases aligning to TRBD2. Unmatched junction bases numbered 12, after V lost 6 bases and J lost 1 base. The CDR3 sequence is 17 residues long. The germline V gene has CDR1 SGHDN and CDR2 FVKESK. The CDR3 sequence: CASSHGASGSWSYEQYF. In nucleotides, the CDR3 is TGTGCCAGCAGTCATGGGGCTAGCGGGAGTTGGTCCTACGAGCAGTACTTC.

This sequence joins TRBV5-1 and TRBJ1-1; tentative D call: TRBD1 (5 bases). V was clipped by 0 bases and J by 4 bases, with 13 bases between them. Germline CDR1 SGHRS, CDR2 YFSETQ. CDR3 length: 15 amino acids. In nucleotides, the CDR3 is TGCGCCAGCAGCTTGGACAGCCTCGGGGGCACTGAAGCTTTCTTT. Residues: CASSLDSLGGTEAFF.

This clone came up once. This chain links TRBV27 with TRBJ2-2; 11 nucleotides match TRBD1. The ends lost 8 bases at V and 3 bases at J; junction bases unmatched: 8. In germline, CDR1 is MNHEY, CDR2 SMNVEV (reference sequence). The CDR3 extends over 16 amino acids. The CDR3 DNA reads TGTGCCAGCCGAGGACAGGGGGCTTCTCACACCGGGGAGCTGTTTTTT. Encoded protein: CASRGQGASHTGELFF.

The genes are TRBV5-5 and TRBJ2-7, with TRBD2 identical over 10 bases. V dropped 5 bases and J dropped 3; count of bases not matched to a gene: 8. The CDR3 loop spans 15 amino acids. Per germline, CDR1 SGHKS and CDR2 YYEKEE (reference sequence). The CDR3 sequence is CASSSGLANIYEQYF. The DNA for the CDR3 is TGTGCCAGCAGTTCGGGACTAGCGAACATCTACGAGCAGTACTTC.

J is TRBJ1-3 and V is TRBV6-5; no reliable D call. The CDR3 contains 13 residues. Germline lookup yields CDR1 MNHEY and CDR2 SVGAGI. Trimming stripped 5 bases from V and 0 bases from J, with 5 bases between. The CDR3: CASSIYSGNTIYF. In DNA, the CDR3 is TGTGCCAGCAGTATATACTCTGGAAACACCATATATTTT.

The V gene is TRBV6-1, the J gene TRBJ1-4; 7 bases line up with TRBD1. Germline-derived CDR1 and CDR2 are MNHNS and SASEGT. Trimming removed 8 bases from V and 0 bases from J; junction bases left unmatched: 15. The CDR3 has 18 residues. The CDR3 loop reads CASGAHFTGEATNEKLFF. The CDR3 DNA reads TGTGCCAGCGGTGCCCATTTCACAGGGGAGGCAACTAATGAAAAACTGTTTTTT.

The V gene is TRBV11-3, the J gene TRBJ1-1; 7 nucleotides match TRBD1. CDR1 is SGHNT, CDR2 YENEEA, per germline. CDR3 length: 13 amino acids. V trimming: 3 bases; J trimming: 7 bases; junction bases outside the gene matches: 5. DNA of the CDR3: TGTGCCAGCAGCTTGCCTGGGGACAGTGAAGCTTTCTTT. This encodes CASSLPGDSEAFF.

The rearrangement links TRBV5-4 to TRBJ1-4; 8 nucleotides agree with TRBD1. With V trimmed by 7 bases and J by 6 bases, 8 bases remained unmatched. Per germline, CDR1 SGHNT and CDR2 YYREEE (reference sequence). The CDR3 has 14 residues. The DNA for the CDR3 is TGTGCCAGCGGACGGACAGGGAGCGATGAAAAACTGTTTTTT. This sequence encodes CASGRTGSDEKLFF.

This clone has a single count. This CDR3 reads CASSLGGGTANYGYTF. The CDR3 DNA reads TGTGCCAGCAGCTTAGGTGGAGGGACAGCGAACTATGGCTACACCTTC. The V gene is TRBV11-2, the J gene TRBJ1-2; 7 bases line up with TRBD1. CDR1 and CDR2 (germline): SGHAT, FQNNGV. The V and J ends lost 1 base and 2 bases, in that order; junction bases with no gene match: 7. The CDR3 is 16 amino acids.

J is TRBJ2-7 and V is TRBV19; 9 bases are shared with TRBD1. Trimming cost V 1 base and J 2 bases; bases outside gene matches: 3. The CDR3 spans 15 residues. Germline loops: CDR1 LNHDA, CDR2 SQIVND (reference sequence). The CDR3 DNA is TGTGCCAGTAGTATAGGTAGGACAGGGGCCTACGAGCAGTACTTC. It specifies CASSIGRTGAYEQYF.

The V gene is TRBV30, the J gene TRBJ2-2; D ambiguous. CDR3 length: 13 amino acids. Germline-derived CDR1 and CDR2 are GTSNPN and SVGIG (reference sequence). V lost 2 bases and J 1 base, leaving 5 bases between the germline ends. The CDR3 coding sequence is TGTGCCTGGAGTTCGGTGAACACCGGGGAGCTGTTTTTT. It encodes CAWSSVNTGELFF.

The rearrangement joins TRBV19 to TRBJ2-7; 10 nucleotides line up with TRBD2. J was trimmed by 2 bases and V by 4 bases; bases with no gene match: 2. CDR3 length equals 14 residues. Germline assignment: CDR1 LNHDA and CDR2 SQIVND (reference sequence). The CDR3 nucleotides are TGTGCCAGTAGTAGGACTAGCGGCCCCTACGAGCAGTACTTC. This translates into CASSRTSGPYEQYF.

The genes are TRBV7-8 and TRBJ2-7, with D perhaps TRBD1 (6 bases). This CDR3 is built from 12 residues. The germline V gene encodes CDR1 SGHVS and CDR2 FQNEAQ. Trimming removed 5 bases at V and 7 bases at J, with 12 bases between. CDR3 DNA sequence: TGTGCCAGCAGCCCAGACAGGCGGGAGCAGTACTTC. It translates to CASSPDRREQYF.

V usage is TRBV19 and J usage is TRBJ2-2, with 7 bases aligning to TRBD1. This CDR3 spans 15 amino acids. The V gene end was trimmed by 5 bases and the J gene end by 3 bases; junction bases not matched to a gene: 6. CDR1 and CDR2 (germline): LNHDA, SQIVND (reference sequence). The CDR3 DNA is TGTGCCAGTAGTGGAACGGGACAGTACACCGGGGAGCTGTTTTTT. As protein: CASSGTGQYTGELFF.

The genes are TRBV29-1 and TRBJ2-1; maybe TRBD2 (5 bases). The V gene lost 8 bases and the J gene lost 6 bases, with 14 bases spanning the gap. The length of the CDR3 is 12 residues. The V gene's germline CDR1 is SQVTM and CDR2 ANQGSEA. The CDR3 is CSLGRRSNEQFF. CDR3 sequence (DNA): TGCAGCCTGGGAAGGAGGAGCAATGAGCAGTTCTTC.

V gene TRBV20-1 combines with J gene TRBJ2-4; D uncertain. The V and J ends lost 5 bases and 9 bases respectively, with 8 bases between them. The length of the CDR3 is 10 residues. CDR1 DFQATT and CDR2 SNEGSKA come from the germline V gene (reference sequence). The CDR3 loop is CSAPGFIQYF. The CDR3 DNA reads as TGCAGTGCTCCCGGTTTCATTCAGTACTTC.

This rearrangement joins TRBV29-1 to TRBJ1-1; tentative D call: TRBD1 (6 bases). The germline CDR1 and CDR2 sequences are SQVTM and ANQGSEA. The CDR3 totals 15 residues. With 6 bases removed from V and 1 base from J, the gap between germline ends came to 18 bases. The CDR3 is CSVVKGSGANTEAFF. As DNA, the CDR3 is TGCAGCGTCGTGAAAGGGTCAGGGGCGAACACTGAAGCTTTCTTT.

This chain joins TRBV7-9 and TRBJ2-1; TRBD2 might be the D (6 bases). Germline CDR1 reads SEHNR; CDR2 reads FQNEAQ (reference sequence). The germline V and J ends were trimmed by 6 bases and 4 bases, with 16 bases remaining between them. The CDR3 extends over 15 amino acids. The CDR3 DNA sequence: TGTGCCAGCAGTCCAAGCGGGCGCAATTACAATGAGCAGTTCTTC. It specifies CASSPSGRNYNEQFF.

The CDR3 DNA reads TGTGCCAGCAGTTACCCAGAGCGAACATCCTACAATGAGCAGTTCTTC. Residues: CASSYPERTSYNEQFF. V gene TRBV6-6 combines with J gene TRBJ2-1; D ambiguous. Germline values: CDR1 MNHNY, CDR2 SVGAGI (reference sequence). This CDR3 has 16 amino acids. V shed 2 bases and J shed 1 base, with 12 bases lying between them.

This clone was observed once. The J gene is TRBJ1-1, the V gene TRBV30; a possible D gene is TRBD1 (5 bases). This CDR3 is built from 14 residues. V was trimmed by 0 bases and J by 0 bases, leaving 8 bases between them. From germline, CDR1 is GTSNPN and CDR2 SVGIG (reference sequence). Written as DNA, the CDR3 is TGTGCCTGGAGTGTAGGGGTCTTGAACACTGAAGCTTTCTTT. Protein: CAWSVGVLNTEAFF. The full variable domain, in which reference TRBV30 and TRBJ1-1 provide the parts outside the CDR3, is SQTIHQWPATLVQPVGSPLSLECTVEGTSNPNLYWYRQAAGRGLQLLFYSVGIGQISSEVPQNLSASRPQDRQFILSSKKLLLSDSGFYLCAWSVGVLNTEAFFGQGTRLTVV.